One sample yielded the 9 T cell receptor beta chains listed below, sequenced in a study of cytomegalovirus exposure and HLA in healthy donors (dated by TCRdb to about 2017). The library was produced with the immunoSEQ multiplex PCR assay. A mixture of 60 forward primers for TCR Vbeta segments and 13 reverse primers for TCR Jbeta segments was used in the multiplex PCR. TCRdb mirrors the immuneACCESS table, restricted to in-frame sequences. Some clones are absent from its copies; in checked studies, under half trace to an unresolved V gene, and the reason for the others is unknown. In all, the sample holds tens of thousands of clones, and 65% to 80% of those were seen once. The ten largest clones capture more than 13% of the sample. Input material: PBMCs. The receptors were gathered from a woman between 45 and 60 years old in good health and CMV-seropositive.

The V call is TRBV7-2, the J call TRBJ2-5; D is unclear. Germline-derived CDR1 and CDR2 are SGHTA and FQGNSA. V was cut by 1 base and J by 1 base, with 7 bases left in between. The CDR3 is made up of 14 amino acids. CDR3 in DNA: TGTGCCAGCAGCTTAGTGGCCTTCCAAGAGACCCAGTACTTC. It translates to CASSLVAFQETQYF. Drawing the rest from reference TRBV7-2 and TRBJ2-5, the complete variable domain is GAGVSQSPSNKVTEKGKDVELRCDPISGHTALYWYRQSLGQGLEFLIYFQGNSAPDKSGLPSDRFSAERTGGSVSTLTIQRTQQEDSAVYLCASSLVAFQETQYFGPGTRLLVL.

This chain uses TRBV6-5 with TRBJ2-7, with 8 bases aligning to TRBD2. The CDR3 is 16 residues long. The germline V gene has CDR1 MNHEY and CDR2 SVGAGI. V trimming: 0 bases; J trimming: 3 bases; junction bases outside the gene matches: 7. CDR3 sequence reads: CASSYSKVAGNYEQYF. The CDR3 DNA is TGTGCCAGCAGTTACTCGAAGGTAGCGGGAAACTACGAGCAGTACTTC.

This sequence joins TRBV19 and TRBJ1-2; D unclear. The CDR3 spans 12 residues. Germline-derived CDR1 and CDR2 are LNHDA and SQIVND (reference sequence). V gave up 3 bases and J gave up 7 bases, with 9 bases separating them. DNA of the CDR3: TGTGCCAGTAGTATGCCCCGGGTTGGCTACACCTTC. Translated: CASSMPRVGYTF.

The chain links TRBV7-9 to TRBJ2-7; a weak D match, TRBD1 (6 bases). CDR1 SEHNR and CDR2 FQNEAQ come from the germline V gene (reference sequence). V lost 7 bases, J lost 6 bases, and 10 bases lay in between. CDR3 length: 11 amino acids. The CDR3 is CASTQGLEQYF. The CDR3 DNA is TGTGCCAGCACCCAGGGGCTCGAGCAGTACTTC.

The chain uses TRBV18 and TRBJ2-7, with a weak D call TRBD2 (6 bases). The V and J ends lost 3 bases and 2 bases respectively, with 11 bases between them. Germline V lookup: CDR1 KGHSH, CDR2 LQKENI. The CDR3 length is 14 residues. CDR3 coding DNA: TGTGCCAGCTCACCGGACGGGGGACCCTACGAGCAGTACTTC. Translating it yields CASSPDGGPYEQYF.

CDR3 DNA: TGTGCCAGCAGCTGGACAGGGGGTCCCACAGATACGCAGTATTTT. It yields the protein CASSWTGGPTDTQYF. This sequence joins TRBV7-2 and TRBJ2-3; 10 bases are a match to TRBD1. Germline loops: CDR1 SGHTA, CDR2 FQGNSA. J lost 2 bases, V lost 4 bases, and 3 bases had no gene match. The CDR3 covers 15 residues.

The CDR3 bases are TGTGCCAGCAGTTACTCGAGAGGTCCGCAGTATTTT. Its translation is CASSYSRGPQYF. The chain employs TRBV6-5 and TRBJ2-3; no firm D call. CDR1 and CDR2 from the germline V gene are MNHEY and SVGAGI. This CDR3 spans 12 amino acids. V gave up 0 bases and J gave up 10 bases, with 8 bases separating them.

The table lists this clone with a few counts. The chain employs TRBV7-2 and TRBJ2-7; TRBD1 aligns across 9 bases. In germline, CDR1 is SGHTA, CDR2 FQGNSA. V lost 4 bases and J lost 2; bases outside the gene matches: 6. This CDR3 has 15 residues. The CDR3 region is CASSSAGTGPYEQYF. The CDR3 DNA reads as TGTGCCAGCAGCTCGGCCGGGACAGGGCCCTACGAGCAGTACTTC.

A single count supports this clone. V usage is TRBV28 and J usage is TRBJ2-7; D is undetermined. This CDR3 spans 15 amino acids. Between the trimmed V and J ends, which lost 3 bases and 2 bases, there was a span of 14 bases. Germline V gene sequence: CDR1 MDHEN, CDR2 SYDVKM. CDR3 DNA sequence: TGTGCCAGCAGTTTCGGCCCTCACGACACCTACGAGCAGTACTTC. It encodes CASSFGPHDTYEQYF.